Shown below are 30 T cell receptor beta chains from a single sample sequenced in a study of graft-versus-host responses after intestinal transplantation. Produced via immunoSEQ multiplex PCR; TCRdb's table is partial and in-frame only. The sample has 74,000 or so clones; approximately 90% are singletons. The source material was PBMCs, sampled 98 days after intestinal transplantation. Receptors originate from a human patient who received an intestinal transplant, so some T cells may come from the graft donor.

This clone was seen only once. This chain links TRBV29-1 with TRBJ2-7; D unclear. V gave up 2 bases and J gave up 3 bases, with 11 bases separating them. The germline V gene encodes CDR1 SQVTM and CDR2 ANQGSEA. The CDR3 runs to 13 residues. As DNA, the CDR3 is TGCAGCGTTGAATCGGGTAAACACTACGAGCAGTACTTC. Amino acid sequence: CSVESGKHYEQYF.

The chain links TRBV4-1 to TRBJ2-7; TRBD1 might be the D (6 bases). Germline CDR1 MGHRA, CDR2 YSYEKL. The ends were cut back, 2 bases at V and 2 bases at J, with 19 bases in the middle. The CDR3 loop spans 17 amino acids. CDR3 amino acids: CASSQPILQGPTYEQYF. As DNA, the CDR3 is TGCGCCAGCAGCCAACCTATACTACAGGGTCCCACCTACGAGCAGTACTTC.

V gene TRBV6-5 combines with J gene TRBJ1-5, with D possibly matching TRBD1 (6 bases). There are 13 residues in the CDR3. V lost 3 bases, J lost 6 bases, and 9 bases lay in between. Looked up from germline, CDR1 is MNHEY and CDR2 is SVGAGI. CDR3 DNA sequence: TGTGCCAGCAGTTATCTCAGGGGTCAGCCCCAGCATTTT. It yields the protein CASSYLRGQPQHF.

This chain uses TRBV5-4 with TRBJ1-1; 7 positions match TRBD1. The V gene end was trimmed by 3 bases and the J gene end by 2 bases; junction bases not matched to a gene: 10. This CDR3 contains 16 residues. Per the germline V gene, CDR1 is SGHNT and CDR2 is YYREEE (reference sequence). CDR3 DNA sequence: TGTGCCAGCAGCTCACTCAACAGGGGCTCTAACACTGAAGCTTTCTTT. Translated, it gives CASSSLNRGSNTEAFF.

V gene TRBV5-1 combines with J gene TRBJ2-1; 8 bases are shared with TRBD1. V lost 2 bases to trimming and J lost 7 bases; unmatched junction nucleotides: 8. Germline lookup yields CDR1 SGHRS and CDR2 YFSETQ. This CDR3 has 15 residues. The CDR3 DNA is TGCGCCAGCAGCTTCGGACAGGGTCAAATAAATGAGCAGTTCTTC. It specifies CASSFGQGQINEQFF.

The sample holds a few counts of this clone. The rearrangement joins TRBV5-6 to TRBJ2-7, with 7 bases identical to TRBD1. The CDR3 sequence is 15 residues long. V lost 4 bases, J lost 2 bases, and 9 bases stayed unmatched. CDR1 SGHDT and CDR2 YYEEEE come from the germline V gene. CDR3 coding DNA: TGTGCCAGCAGCAAAATCGAGGGGGCGGCCTACGAGCAGTACTTC. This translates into CASSKIEGAAYEQYF. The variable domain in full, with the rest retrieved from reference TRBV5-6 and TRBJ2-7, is DAGVTQSPTHLIKTRGQQVTLRCSPKSGHDTVSWYQQALGQGPQFIFQYYEEEERQRGNFPDRFSGHQFPNYSSELNVNALLLGDSALYLCASSKIEGAAYEQYFGPGTRLTVT.

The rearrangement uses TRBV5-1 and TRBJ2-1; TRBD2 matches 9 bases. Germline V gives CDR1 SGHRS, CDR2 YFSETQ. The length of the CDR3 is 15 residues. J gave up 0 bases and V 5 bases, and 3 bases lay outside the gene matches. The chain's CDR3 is CASRGGRDSYNEQFF. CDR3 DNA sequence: TGCGCCAGCAGGGGCGGGAGGGACTCCTACAATGAGCAGTTCTTC.

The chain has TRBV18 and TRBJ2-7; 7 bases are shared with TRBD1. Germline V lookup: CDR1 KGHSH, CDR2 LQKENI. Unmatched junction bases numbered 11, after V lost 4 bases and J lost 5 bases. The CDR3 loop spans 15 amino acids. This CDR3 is CASSLLGEGANEQYF. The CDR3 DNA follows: TGTGCCAGCTCACTCCTAGGCGAGGGGGCGAACGAGCAGTACTTC.

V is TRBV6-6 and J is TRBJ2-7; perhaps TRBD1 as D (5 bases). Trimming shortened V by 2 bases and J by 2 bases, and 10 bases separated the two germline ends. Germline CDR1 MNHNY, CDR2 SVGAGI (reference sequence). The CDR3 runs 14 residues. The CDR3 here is CASSYAGNAYEQYF. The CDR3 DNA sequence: TGTGCCAGCAGTTACGCAGGGAATGCCTACGAGCAGTACTTC.

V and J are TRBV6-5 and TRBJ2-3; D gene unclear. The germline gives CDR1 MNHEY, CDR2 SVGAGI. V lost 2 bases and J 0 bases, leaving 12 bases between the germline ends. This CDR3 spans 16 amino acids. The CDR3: CASSYLRSSSTDTQYF. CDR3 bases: TGTGCCAGCAGTTACCTCAGGTCTTCTAGCACAGATACGCAGTATTTT.

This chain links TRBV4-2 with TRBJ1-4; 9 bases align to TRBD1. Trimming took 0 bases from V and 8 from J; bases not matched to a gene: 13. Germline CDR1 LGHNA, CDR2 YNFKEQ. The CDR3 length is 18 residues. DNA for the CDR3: TGTGCCAGCAGCCAAGATTGGACAGGGGCGAAGTCGACCGAAAAACTGTTTTTT. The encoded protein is CASSQDWTGAKSTEKLFF.

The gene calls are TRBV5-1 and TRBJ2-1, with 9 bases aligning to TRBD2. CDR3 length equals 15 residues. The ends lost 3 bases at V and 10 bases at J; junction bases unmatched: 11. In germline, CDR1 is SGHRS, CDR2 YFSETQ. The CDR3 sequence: CASSWGTSRWGEQFF. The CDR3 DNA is TGCGCCAGCAGCTGGGGGACTAGCCGGTGGGGAGAGCAGTTCTTC.

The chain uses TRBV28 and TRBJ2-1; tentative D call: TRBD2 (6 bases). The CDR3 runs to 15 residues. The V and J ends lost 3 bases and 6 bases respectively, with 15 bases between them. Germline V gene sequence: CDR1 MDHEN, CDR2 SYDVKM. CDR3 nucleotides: TGTGCCAGCAGTTTCCCTTCGGCGGGACCCAATGAGCAGTTCTTC. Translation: CASSFPSAGPNEQFF.

CDR3 amino acids: CASRPLAGGINEQFF. CDR3 DNA sequence: TGTGCCAGCAGACCTCTAGCGGGGGGGATCAATGAGCAGTTCTTC. The V call is TRBV5-6, the J call TRBJ2-1, with 12 bases matching TRBD2. The CDR3 has 15 amino acids. Trimming at V came to 5 bases and at J to 6 bases, leaving 6 bases not matched to a gene. CDR1 is SGHDT, CDR2 YYEEEE, per germline.

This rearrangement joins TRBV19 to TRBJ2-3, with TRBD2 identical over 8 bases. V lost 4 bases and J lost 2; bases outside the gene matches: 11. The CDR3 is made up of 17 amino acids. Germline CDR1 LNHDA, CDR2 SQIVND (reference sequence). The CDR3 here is CASSTSLASGFTDTQYF. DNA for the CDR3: TGTGCCAGTAGTACCAGCCTGGCTAGCGGGTTCACAGATACGCAGTATTTT.

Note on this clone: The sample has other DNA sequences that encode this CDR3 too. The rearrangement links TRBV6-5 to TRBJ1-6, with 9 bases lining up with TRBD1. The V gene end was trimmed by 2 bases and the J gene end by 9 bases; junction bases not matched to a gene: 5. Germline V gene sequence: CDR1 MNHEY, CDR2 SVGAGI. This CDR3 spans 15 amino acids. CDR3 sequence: CASSYRRQGGSPLHF. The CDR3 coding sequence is TGTGCCAGCAGTTACCGGAGACAGGGGGGTTCACCCCTCCACTTT.

The CDR3 loop is CASSRVGTGVGGANVLTF. The CDR3 DNA sequence: TGTGCCAGCAGTCGTGTCGGGACAGGGGTGGGAGGGGCCAACGTCCTGACTTTC. The V and J genes are TRBV7-6 and TRBJ2-6, with TRBD1 matching over 10 bases. The CDR3 has 18 amino acids. Germline assignment: CDR1 SGHVS and CDR2 FNYEAQ. V trimming: 6 bases; J trimming: 4 bases; junction bases outside the gene matches: 12.

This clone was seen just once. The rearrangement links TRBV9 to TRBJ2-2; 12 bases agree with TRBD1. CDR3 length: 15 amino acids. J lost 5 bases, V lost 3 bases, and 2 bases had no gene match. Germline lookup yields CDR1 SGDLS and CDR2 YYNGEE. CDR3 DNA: TGTGCCAGCAGCGAGGGACAGGGGGCGACCGGGGAGCTGTTTTTT. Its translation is CASSEGQGATGELFF.

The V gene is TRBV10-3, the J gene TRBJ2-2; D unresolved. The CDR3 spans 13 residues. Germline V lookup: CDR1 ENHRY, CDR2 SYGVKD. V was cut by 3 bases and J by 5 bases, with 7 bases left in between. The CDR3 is CAISDGTTGELFF. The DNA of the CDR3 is TGTGCCATCAGTGACGGTACAACCGGGGAGCTGTTTTTT.

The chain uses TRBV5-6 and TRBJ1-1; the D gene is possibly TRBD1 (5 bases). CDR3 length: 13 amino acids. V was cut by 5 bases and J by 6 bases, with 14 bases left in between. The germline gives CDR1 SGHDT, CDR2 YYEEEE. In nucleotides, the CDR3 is TGTGCCAGCAGTCCGAGGGGTTTCGCTGAAGCTTTCTTT. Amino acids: CASSPRGFAEAFF. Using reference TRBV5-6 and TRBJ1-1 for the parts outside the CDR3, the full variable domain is DAGVTQSPTHLIKTRGQQVTLRCSPKSGHDTVSWYQQALGQGPQFIFQYYEEEERQRGNFPDRFSGHQFPNYSSELNVNALLLGDSALYLCASSPRGFAEAFFGQGTRLTVV.

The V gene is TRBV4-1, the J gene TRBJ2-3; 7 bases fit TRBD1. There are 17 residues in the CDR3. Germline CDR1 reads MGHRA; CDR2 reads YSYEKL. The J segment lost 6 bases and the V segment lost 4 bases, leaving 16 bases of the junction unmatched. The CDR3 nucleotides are TGCGCCAGCAGCCTCCTCCTCCGGGGCCTCAGGGGGGATACGCAGTATTTT. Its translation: CASSLLLRGLRGDTQYF.

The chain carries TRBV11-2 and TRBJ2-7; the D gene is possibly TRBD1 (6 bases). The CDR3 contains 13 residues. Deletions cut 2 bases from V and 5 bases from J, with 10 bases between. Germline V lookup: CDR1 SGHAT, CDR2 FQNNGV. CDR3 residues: CASSLWGQHEQYF. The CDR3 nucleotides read TGTGCCAGCAGCTTATGGGGGCAGCACGAGCAGTACTTC. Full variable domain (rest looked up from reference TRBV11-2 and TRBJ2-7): EAGVAQSPRYKIIEKRQSVAFWCNPISGHATLYWYQQILGQGPKLLIQFQNNGVVDDSQLPKDRFSAERLKGVDSTLKIQPAKLEDSAVYLCASSLWGQHEQYFGPGTRLTVT.

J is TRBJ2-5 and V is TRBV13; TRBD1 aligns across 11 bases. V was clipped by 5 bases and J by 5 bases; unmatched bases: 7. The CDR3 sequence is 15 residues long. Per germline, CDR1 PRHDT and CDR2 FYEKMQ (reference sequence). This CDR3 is CASSVGQGADETQYF. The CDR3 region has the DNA TGTGCCAGCAGCGTCGGACAGGGGGCCGATGAGACCCAGTACTTC. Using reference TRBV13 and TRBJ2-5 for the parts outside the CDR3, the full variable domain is AAGVIQSPRHLIKEKRETATLKCYPIPRHDTVYWYQQGPGQDPQFLISFYEKMQSDKGSIPDRFSAQQFSDYHSELNMSSLELGDSALYFCASSVGQGADETQYFGPGTRLLVL.

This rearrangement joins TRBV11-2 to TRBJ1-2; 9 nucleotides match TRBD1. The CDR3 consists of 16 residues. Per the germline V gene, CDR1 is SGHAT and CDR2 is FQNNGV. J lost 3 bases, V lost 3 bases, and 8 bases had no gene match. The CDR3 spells CASSLGQGNRDYGYTF. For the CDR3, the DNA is TGTGCCAGCAGCTTGGGACAGGGCAATCGGGACTATGGCTACACCTTC.

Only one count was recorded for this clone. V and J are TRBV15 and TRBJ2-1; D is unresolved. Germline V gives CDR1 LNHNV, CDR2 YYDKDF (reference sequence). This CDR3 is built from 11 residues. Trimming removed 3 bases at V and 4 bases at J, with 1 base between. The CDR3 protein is CATSSYNEQFF. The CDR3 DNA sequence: TGTGCCACCAGCAGTTACAATGAGCAGTTCTTC.

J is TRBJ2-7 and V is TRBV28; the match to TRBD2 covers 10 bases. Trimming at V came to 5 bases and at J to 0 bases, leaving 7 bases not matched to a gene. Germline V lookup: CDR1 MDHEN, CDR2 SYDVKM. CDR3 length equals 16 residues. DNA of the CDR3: TGTGCCAGCAGTCCGGGACTAGCGATCTCCTCCTACGAGCAGTACTTC. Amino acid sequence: CASSPGLAISSYEQYF.

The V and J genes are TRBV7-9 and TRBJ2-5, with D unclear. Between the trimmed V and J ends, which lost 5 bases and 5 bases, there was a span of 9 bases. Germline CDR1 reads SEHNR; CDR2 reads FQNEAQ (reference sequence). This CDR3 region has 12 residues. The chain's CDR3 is CASSGVEETQYF. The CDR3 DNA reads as TGTGCCAGCAGCGGGGTGGAGGAGACCCAGTACTTC.

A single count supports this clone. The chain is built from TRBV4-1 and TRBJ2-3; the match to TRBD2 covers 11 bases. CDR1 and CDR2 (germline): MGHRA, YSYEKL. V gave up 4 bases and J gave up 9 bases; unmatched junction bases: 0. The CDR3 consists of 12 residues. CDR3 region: CASSRTSGTQYF. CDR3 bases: TGCGCCAGCAGCCGGACTAGCGGGACGCAGTATTTT.

CDR3 in amino acids: CASSHTAGAFTDTQYF. Written as DNA, the CDR3 is TGTGCCAGCAGCCATACGGCGGGGGCCTTCACAGATACGCAGTATTTT. The chain is built from TRBV13 and TRBJ2-3, with D perhaps matching TRBD2 (7 bases). Trimming stripped 5 bases from V and 2 bases from J, with 17 bases between. Germline CDR1 is PRHDT and CDR2 is FYEKMQ (reference sequence). CDR3 size: 16 residues. The full variable domain, in which reference TRBV13 and TRBJ2-3 provide the parts outside the CDR3, is AAGVIQSPRHLIKEKRETATLKCYPIPRHDTVYWYQQGPGQDPQFLISFYEKMQSDKGSIPDRFSAQQFSDYHSELNMSSLELGDSALYFCASSHTAGAFTDTQYFGPGTRLTVL.

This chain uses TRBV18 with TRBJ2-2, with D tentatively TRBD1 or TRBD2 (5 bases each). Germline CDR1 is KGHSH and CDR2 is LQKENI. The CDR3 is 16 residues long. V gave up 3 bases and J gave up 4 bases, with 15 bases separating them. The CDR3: CASSPGPIRGTGELFF. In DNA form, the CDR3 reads TGTGCCAGCTCACCGGGACCCATACGAGGCACCGGGGAGCTGTTTTTT.